This TCR beta chain was profiled in a study of T cell repertoires in ileal Crohn's disease. The time point was: neoterminal ileum biopsy at postoperative endoscopy, about 6 months after surgery. Eligibility required adulthood, ileal or ileocolonic Crohn's disease and indicated ileocolonic resection. CDR3 length: 16 amino acids. CDR1 and CDR2 (germline): WSHSY, SAAADI. V shed 1 base, J shed 8 bases, and the junction held 10 bases outside the gene matches. Assay used: immunoSEQ multiplex PCR; TCRdb lists only in-frame clones, some missing. This table holds more than 13,000 clones, 60% to 85% found once. This clone was recorded a few times. Its antigen is still unknown. Findings and limits, study-wide: Postoperative endoscopy occurred within one year, median around 6.6 months.

Sequenced input: ileal tissue. The source of this sequence is an adult with Crohn's disease. The chain recombines TRBV10-2 with TRBJ1-2, with 10 bases matching TRBD1. The CDR3 sequence: CASSELTGTGVSGYTF. The CDR3 nucleotides read TGCGCCAGCAGTGAGTTAACCGGGACAGGGGTCAGCGGCTACACCTTC.